The TCR beta chain described here comes from a study of T cell changes during pregnancy in multiple sclerosis. CDR1 is MGHDK and CDR2 is SYGVNS in the germline V gene. The CDR3 runs to 15 residues. V dropped 0 bases and J dropped 6 bases, with 9 bases sitting between them. The table came from immunoSEQ multiplex PCR; TCRdb's copy has only in-frame clones and leaves some out. The data contain 91,000 or so clones, about 92% of them singletons. The sequence came from a female donor with multiple sclerosis, enrolled in a pregnancy study. This rearrangement joins TRBV25-1 to TRBJ1-6; weak D call: TRBD1 (5 bases). The sample consisted of peripheral blood, taken after pregnancy. CDR3: CASSEYQGVNSPLHF. Here the CDR3 DNA reads TGTGCCAGCAGTGAATATCAGGGCGTTAATTCACCCCTCCACTTT.